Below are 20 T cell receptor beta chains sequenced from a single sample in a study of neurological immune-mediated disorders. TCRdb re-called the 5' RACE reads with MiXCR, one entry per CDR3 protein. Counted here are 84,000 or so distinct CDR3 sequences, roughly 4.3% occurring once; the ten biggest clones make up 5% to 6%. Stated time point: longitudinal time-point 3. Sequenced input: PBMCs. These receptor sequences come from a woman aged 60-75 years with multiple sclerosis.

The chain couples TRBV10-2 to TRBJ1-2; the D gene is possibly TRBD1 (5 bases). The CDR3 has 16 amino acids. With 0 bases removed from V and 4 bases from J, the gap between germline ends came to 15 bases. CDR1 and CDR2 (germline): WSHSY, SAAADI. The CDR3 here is CASSESLLLGTYGYTF. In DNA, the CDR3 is TGCGCCAGCAGTGAGTCTCTGCTCCTAGGGACCTATGGCTACACCTTC.

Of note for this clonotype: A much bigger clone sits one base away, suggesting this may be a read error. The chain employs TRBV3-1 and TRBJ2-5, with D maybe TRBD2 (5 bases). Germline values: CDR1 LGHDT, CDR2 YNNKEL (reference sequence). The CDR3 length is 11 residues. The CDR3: CVSSRTASRYF. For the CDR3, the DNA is TGTGTCAGCAGTCGAACGGCTAGCAGGTACTTC.

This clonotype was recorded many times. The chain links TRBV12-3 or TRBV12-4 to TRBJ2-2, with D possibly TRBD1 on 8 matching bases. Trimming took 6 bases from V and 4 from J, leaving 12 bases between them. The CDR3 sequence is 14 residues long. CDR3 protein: CASRTGEGTGELFF. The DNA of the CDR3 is TGTGCCAGCAGGACAGGGGAGGGCACCGGGGAGCTGTTTTTT.

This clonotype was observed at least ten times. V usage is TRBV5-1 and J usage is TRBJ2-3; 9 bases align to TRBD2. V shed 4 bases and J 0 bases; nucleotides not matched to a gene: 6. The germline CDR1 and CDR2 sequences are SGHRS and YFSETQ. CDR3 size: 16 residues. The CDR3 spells CASSPPLAGSTDTQYF. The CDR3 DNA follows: TGCGCCAGCAGCCCCCCTCTAGCGGGGAGCACAGATACGCAGTATTTT.

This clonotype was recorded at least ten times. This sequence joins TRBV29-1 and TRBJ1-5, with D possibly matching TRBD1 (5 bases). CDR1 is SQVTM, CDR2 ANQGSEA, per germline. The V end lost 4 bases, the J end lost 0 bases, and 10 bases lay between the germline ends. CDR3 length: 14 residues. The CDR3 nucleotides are TGCAGCGTTGGGGACGGCTATAGCAATCAGCCCCAGCATTTT. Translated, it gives CSVGDGYSNQPQHF.

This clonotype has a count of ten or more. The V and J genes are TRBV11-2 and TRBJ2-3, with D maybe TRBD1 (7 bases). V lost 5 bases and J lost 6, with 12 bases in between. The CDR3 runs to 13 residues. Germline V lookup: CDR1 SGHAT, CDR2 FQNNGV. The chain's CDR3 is CASSAGTADTQYF. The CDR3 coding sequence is TGTGCCAGCAGCGCGGGGACAGCCGATACGCAGTATTTT.

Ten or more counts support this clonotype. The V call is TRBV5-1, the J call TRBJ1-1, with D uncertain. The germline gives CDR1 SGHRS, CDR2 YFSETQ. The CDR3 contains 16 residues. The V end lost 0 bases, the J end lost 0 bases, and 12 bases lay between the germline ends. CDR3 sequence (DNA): TGCGCCAGCAGCTTGGTAAAAGGACGCGTGAACACTGAAGCTTTCTTT. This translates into CASSLVKGRVNTEAFF.

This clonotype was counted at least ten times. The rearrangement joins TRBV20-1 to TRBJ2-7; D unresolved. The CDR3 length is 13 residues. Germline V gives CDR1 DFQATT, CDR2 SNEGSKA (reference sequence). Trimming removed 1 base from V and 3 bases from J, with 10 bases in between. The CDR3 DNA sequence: TGCAGTGCTAGAGTTACGGGCAGCTACGAGCAGTACTTC. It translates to CSARVTGSYEQYF.

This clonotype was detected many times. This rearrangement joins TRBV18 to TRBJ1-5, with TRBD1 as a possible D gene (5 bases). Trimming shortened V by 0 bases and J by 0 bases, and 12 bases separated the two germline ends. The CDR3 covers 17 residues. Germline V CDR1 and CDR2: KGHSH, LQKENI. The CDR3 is CASSPPGTVYSNQPQHF. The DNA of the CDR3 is TGTGCCAGCTCACCACCGGGGACCGTGTATAGCAATCAGCCCCAGCATTTT.

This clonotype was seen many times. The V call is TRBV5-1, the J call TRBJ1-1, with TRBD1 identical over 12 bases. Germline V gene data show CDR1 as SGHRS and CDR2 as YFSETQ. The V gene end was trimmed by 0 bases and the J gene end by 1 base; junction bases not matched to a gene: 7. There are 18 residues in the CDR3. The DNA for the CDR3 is TGCGCCAGCAGCTTGGGCCCGGGACAGGGGGCCCGGAACACTGAAGCTTTCTTT. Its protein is CASSLGPGQGARNTEAFF.

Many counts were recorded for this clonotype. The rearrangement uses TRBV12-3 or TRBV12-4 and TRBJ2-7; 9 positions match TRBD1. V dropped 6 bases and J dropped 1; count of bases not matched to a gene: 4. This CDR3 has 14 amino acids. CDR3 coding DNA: TGTGCCAGCAGAAGTGGACAGGGGTCCTACGAGCAGTACTTC. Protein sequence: CASRSGQGSYEQYF.

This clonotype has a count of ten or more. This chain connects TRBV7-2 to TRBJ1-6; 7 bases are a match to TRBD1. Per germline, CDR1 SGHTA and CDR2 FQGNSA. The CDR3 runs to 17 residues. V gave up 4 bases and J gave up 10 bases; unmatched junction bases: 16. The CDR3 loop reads CASSSSLRQGSWSPLHF. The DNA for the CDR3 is TGTGCCAGCAGCTCGTCCCTTCGACAGGGTAGCTGGTCACCCCTCCACTTT. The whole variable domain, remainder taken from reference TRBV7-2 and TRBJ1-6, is GAGVSQSPSNKVTEKGKDVELRCDPISGHTALYWYRQSLGQGLEFLIYFQGNSAPDKSGLPSDRFSAERTGGSVSTLTIQRTQQEDSAVYLCASSSSLRQGSWSPLHFGNGTRLTVT.

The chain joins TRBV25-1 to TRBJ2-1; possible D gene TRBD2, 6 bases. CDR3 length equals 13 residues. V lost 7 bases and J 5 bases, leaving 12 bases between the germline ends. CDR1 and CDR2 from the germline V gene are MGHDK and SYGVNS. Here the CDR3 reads CASKTAGNNEQFF. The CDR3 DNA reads TGTGCCAGCAAAACGGCGGGAAACAATGAGCAGTTCTTC.

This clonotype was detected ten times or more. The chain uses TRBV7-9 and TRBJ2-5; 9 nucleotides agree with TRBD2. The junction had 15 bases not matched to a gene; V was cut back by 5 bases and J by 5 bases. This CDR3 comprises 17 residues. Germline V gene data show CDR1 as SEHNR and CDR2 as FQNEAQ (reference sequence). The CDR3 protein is CASSAGLANHPGETQYF. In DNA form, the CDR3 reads TGTGCCAGCAGCGCCGGACTAGCGAATCACCCTGGGGAGACCCAGTACTTC.

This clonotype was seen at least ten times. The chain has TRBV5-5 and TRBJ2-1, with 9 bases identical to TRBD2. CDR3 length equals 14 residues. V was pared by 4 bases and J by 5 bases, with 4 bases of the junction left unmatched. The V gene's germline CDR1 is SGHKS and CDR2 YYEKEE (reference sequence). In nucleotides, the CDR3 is TGTGCCAGCAGCACGACTAGCGGCAACAATGAGCAGTTCTTC. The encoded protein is CASSTTSGNNEQFF.

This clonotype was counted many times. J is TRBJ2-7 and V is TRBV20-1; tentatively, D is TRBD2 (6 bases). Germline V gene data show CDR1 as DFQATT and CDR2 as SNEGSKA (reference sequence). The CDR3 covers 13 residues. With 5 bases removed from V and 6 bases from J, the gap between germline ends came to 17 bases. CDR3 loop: CSADWTGEGEQYF. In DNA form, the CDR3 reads TGCAGTGCTGACTGGACGGGGGAAGGCGAGCAGTACTTC.

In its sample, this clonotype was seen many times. CDR3 amino acids: CASSLEGDVYGYTF. CDR3 nucleotide sequence: TGCGCCAGCAGCCTCGAAGGGGACGTCTATGGCTACACCTTC. The chain recombines TRBV5-1 with TRBJ1-2; a possible D gene is TRBD1 (5 bases). The germline V gene has CDR1 SGHRS and CDR2 YFSETQ. Trimming left V 4 bases short and J 4 bases short, with 14 bases between. CDR3 size: 14 residues.

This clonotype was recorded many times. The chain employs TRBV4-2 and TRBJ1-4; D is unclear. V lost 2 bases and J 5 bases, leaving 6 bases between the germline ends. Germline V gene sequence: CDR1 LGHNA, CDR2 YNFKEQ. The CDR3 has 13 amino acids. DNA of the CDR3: TGTGCCAGCAGCCAAAGGGAGAATGAAAAACTGTTTTTT. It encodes CASSQRENEKLFF.

The CDR3 bases are TGCGCCAGCAGCCCCCGCCTTCCAGGGGTCAATGAGCAGTTCTTC. Translated: CASSPRLPGVNEQFF. The chain has TRBV5-1 and TRBJ2-1, with a possible D match to TRBD1 (6 bases). The germline V gene has CDR1 SGHRS and CDR2 YFSETQ. This CDR3 region has 15 residues. V shed 4 bases and J shed 6 bases, with 17 bases lying between them.

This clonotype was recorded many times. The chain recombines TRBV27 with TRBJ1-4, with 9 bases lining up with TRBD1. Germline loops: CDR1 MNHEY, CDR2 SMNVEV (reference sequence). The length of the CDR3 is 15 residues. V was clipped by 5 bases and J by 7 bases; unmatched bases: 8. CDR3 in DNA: TGTGCCAGCAGTACCCCGCGGACAGGGGTTGAAAAACTGTTTTTT. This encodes CASSTPRTGVEKLFF. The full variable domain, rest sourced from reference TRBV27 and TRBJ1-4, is EAQVTQNPRYLITVTGKKLTVTCSQNMNHEYMSWYRQDPGLGLRQIYYSMNVEVTDKGDVPEGYKVSRKEKRNFPLILESPSPNQTSLYFCASSTPRTGVEKLFFGSGTQLSVL.